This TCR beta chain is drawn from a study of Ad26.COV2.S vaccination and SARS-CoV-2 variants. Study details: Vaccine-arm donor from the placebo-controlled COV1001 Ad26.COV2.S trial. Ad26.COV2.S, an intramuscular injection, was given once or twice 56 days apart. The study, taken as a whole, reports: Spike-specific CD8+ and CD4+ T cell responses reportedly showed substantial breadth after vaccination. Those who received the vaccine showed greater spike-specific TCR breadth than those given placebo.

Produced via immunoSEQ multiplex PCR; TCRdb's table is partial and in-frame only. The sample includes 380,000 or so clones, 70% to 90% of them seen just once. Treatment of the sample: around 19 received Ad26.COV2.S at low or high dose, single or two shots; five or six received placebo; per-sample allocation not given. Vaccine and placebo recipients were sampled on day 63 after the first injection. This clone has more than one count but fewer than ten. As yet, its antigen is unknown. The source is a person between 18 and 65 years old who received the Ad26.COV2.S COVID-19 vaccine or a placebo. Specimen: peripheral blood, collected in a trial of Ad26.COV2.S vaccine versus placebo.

The CDR3 coding sequence is TGTGCCAGCAGTCGTATGGTAGGGGCGGCCGGGGAGCTGTTTTTT. It is translated as CASSRMVGAAGELFF. The chain joins TRBV14 to TRBJ2-2, with TRBD1 as a possible D gene (5 bases). CDR1 SGHDN and CDR2 FVKESK come from the germline V gene. With 6 bases removed from V and 6 bases from J, the gap between germline ends came to 17 bases. The CDR3 is 15 amino acids. The full variable domain, in which reference TRBV14 and TRBJ2-2 provide the parts outside the CDR3, is EAGVTQFPSHSVIEKGQTVTLRCDPISGHDNLYWYRRVMGKEIKFLLHFVKESKQDESGMPNNRFLAERTGGTYSTLKVQPAELEDSGVYFCASSRMVGAAGELFFGEGSRLTVL.